This record looks at one T cell receptor (beta chain) sequence and its context. Antigen specificity is unknown. The data were taken from a study of CD4 T cells in relation to SARS-CoV-2 and coronaviruses. Study-wide context: TCR beta CDR3s were sequenced after roughly ten-day antigen culture of PBMCs.

Produced via immunoSEQ multiplex PCR; TCRdb's table is partial and in-frame only. The sample holds some 16,000 clones, about 81% seen once. Before the COVID-19 pandemic, during about 2010-2018, CD4+ T cells were taken from unexposed donors. The cells were cultured for less than twelve days before CD4+ T cells were isolated. Germline values: CDR1 SGHTS, CDR2 YDEGEE. Deletions cut 7 bases from V and 0 bases from J, with 22 bases between. The CDR3 is 17 residues long. The chain carries TRBV5-8 and TRBJ2-5; D uncertain. This TCR was recovered from a human donor in good health. Sequencing was done on a sample of CD4+ T cells from PBMCs, cultured in vitro. The CDR3 is CASPIGVFRLDQETQYF. The CDR3 nucleotides are TGTGCCAGCCCTATTGGCGTCTTCCGATTAGACCAAGAGACCCAGTACTTC.